Detailed here is one T cell receptor beta chain. These data are taken from a study of blood T cell repertoires in COVID-19. Background on the study: Samples of COVID-19 (acute and convalescent) were obtained from the United States, Italy and Spain.

The repertoire was sequenced with immunoSEQ multiplex PCR; TCRdb's copy has only in-frame clones and lacks some. The sample holds about 140,000 clones, roughly 90% seen once. This sequence originates from a man in his 70s with acute or convalescent COVID-19. The sequenced sample consisted of peripheral blood.

The CDR3 reads CASSLASQETQYF. The CDR3, as DNA: TGTGCCAGCAGCTTAGCGAGCCAAGAGACCCAGTACTTC. The rearrangement links TRBV7-7 to TRBJ2-5; D gene ambiguous. Looked up from germline, CDR1 is SSHAT and CDR2 is FNYEAQ (reference sequence). The CDR3 runs to 13 residues. Trimming removed 0 bases from V and 1 base from J, with 3 bases in between.